Below, 20 T cell receptor beta chains from the same sample are listed, as sequenced in a study of T cells after yellow fever vaccination. TCRdb re-called the 5' RACE reads with MiXCR, one entry per CDR3 protein. The table lists 200,000 to 300,000 distinct CDR3 sequences, 3.6% of them singletons, with about 19% in the top ten. This material consisted of PBMCs, taken 15 days after the yellow fever booster vaccination. These receptors originate from a man between 18 and 35 years old who received the YFV17D yellow fever vaccine.

This clonotype was observed at least ten times. The J gene is TRBJ1-1, the V gene TRBV5-5; no firm D call. This CDR3 has 12 residues. Germline loops: CDR1 SGHKS, CDR2 YYEKEE (reference sequence). Trimming stripped 4 bases from V and 7 bases from J, with 11 bases between. Here the CDR3 reads CASSRETFEAFF. The CDR3 nucleotides read TGTGCCAGCAGCCGCGAGACGTTTGAAGCTTTCTTT. Filled out from reference TRBV5-5 and TRBJ1-1, the complete variable domain reads DAGVTQSPTHLIKTRGQQVTLRCSPISGHKSVSWYQQVLGQGPQFIFQYYEKEERGRGNFPDRFSARQFPNYSSELNVNALLLGDSALYLCASSRETFEAFFGQGTRLTVV.

This clonotype was seen ten or more times. The chain's CDR3 is CSAPAGGPKETQYF. The DNA for the CDR3 is TGCAGTGCTCCAGCGGGGGGACCCAAAGAGACCCAGTACTTC. The chain carries TRBV20-1 and TRBJ2-5; TRBD2 matches 9 bases. The junction had 7 bases not matched to a gene; V was cut back by 5 bases and J by 3 bases. Germline V gene sequence: CDR1 DFQATT, CDR2 SNEGSKA (reference sequence). The CDR3 loop spans 14 amino acids.

The CDR3 is CASSVTGALGSPLHF. The CDR3 bases are TGTGCCAGCAGCGTCACAGGGGCCCTAGGTTCACCCCTCCACTTT. The rearrangement links TRBV5-4 to TRBJ1-6, with 7 bases fitting TRBD1. The CDR3 loop spans 15 amino acids. V shed 4 bases and J 9 bases; nucleotides not matched to a gene: 10. In germline, CDR1 is SGHNT, CDR2 YYREEE (reference sequence).

This clonotype was recorded at least ten times. The chain employs TRBV10-3 and TRBJ1-1, with a tentative D call TRBD1 (5 bases). The germline V gene encodes CDR1 ENHRY and CDR2 SYGVKD. CDR3 size: 14 residues. Trimming removed 5 bases at V and 3 bases at J, with 13 bases between. CDR3 region: CAISRAREDTEAFF. CDR3 DNA sequence: TGTGCCATCAGTAGGGCCAGGGAGGACACTGAAGCTTTCTTT.

This clonotype was picked up a small number of times. The CDR3 nucleotides are TGTGCCAGCAGCCAGGGGGCTCAGGGTAATTCACCCCTCCACTTT. This sequence encodes CASSQGAQGNSPLHF. The chain joins TRBV12-3 or TRBV12-4 to TRBJ1-6; 8 bases fit TRBD1. V dropped 6 bases and J dropped 6; count of bases not matched to a gene: 7. The CDR3 loop spans 15 amino acids.

This clonotype appeared many times. The chain has TRBV7-2 and TRBJ2-5; tentative D call: TRBD1 (5 bases). Germline V gene sequence: CDR1 SGHTA, CDR2 FQGNSA. Between the trimmed V and J ends, which lost 5 bases and 1 base, there was a span of 8 bases. CDR3 length: 13 amino acids. The CDR3 DNA is TGTGCCAGCAGCATAGACAGCCAAGAGACCCAGTACTTC. The encoded protein is CASSIDSQETQYF.

The gene calls are TRBV20-1 and TRBJ2-3; no reliable D call. From germline, CDR1 is DFQATT and CDR2 SNEGSKA (reference sequence). The ends were cut back, 6 bases at V and 3 bases at J, with 16 bases in the middle. This CDR3 contains 14 residues. The CDR3 spells CSAAVPAVTDTQYF. Written as DNA, the CDR3 is TGCAGTGCCGCCGTGCCTGCGGTAACAGATACGCAGTATTTT.

This chain uses TRBV4-1 with TRBJ2-1, with unresolved D. V lost 0 bases and J 2 bases, leaving 11 bases between the germline ends. There are 16 residues in the CDR3. Per the germline V gene, CDR1 is MGHRA and CDR2 is YSYEKL. In DNA, the CDR3 is TGCGCCAGCAGCCAAGAAGGGATCCAACCCTACAATGAGCAGTTCTTC. It translates to CASSQEGIQPYNEQFF.

This clonotype was observed many times. The chain links TRBV20-1 to TRBJ1-5; a possible D gene is TRBD1 (5 bases). V was cut by 6 bases and J by 5 bases, with 17 bases left in between. Germline V gene data show CDR1 as DFQATT and CDR2 as SNEGSKA (reference sequence). The CDR3 runs 14 residues. The CDR3 DNA is TGCAGTGCCGTCTGGGGGAGCTGGGATCAGCCCCAGCATTTT. This translates into CSAVWGSWDQPQHF.

This clonotype showed up many times. The chain links TRBV12-3 or TRBV12-4 to TRBJ2-1; 7 nucleotides agree with TRBD1. This CDR3 is built from 12 residues. The trim removed 5 bases at V and 9 bases at J, leaving 4 bases unmatched. In nucleotides, the CDR3 is TGTGCCAGCAGTCTGACAGGGCGTGAGCAGTTCTTC. Its protein is CASSLTGREQFF.

This clonotype was counted many times. V usage is TRBV20-1 and J usage is TRBJ2-1, with 14 bases identical to TRBD2. The trim removed 5 bases at V and 7 bases at J, leaving 13 bases unmatched. The CDR3 spans 17 residues. Germline CDR1 reads DFQATT; CDR2 reads SNEGSKA (reference sequence). The DNA for the CDR3 is TGCAGTGCTGAGCGACTAGCGGGGGGGATGGGGGTAAATGAGCAGTTCTTC. Amino acid sequence: CSAERLAGGMGVNEQFF.

The J gene is TRBJ2-1, the V gene TRBV6-5; possibly TRBD1 or TRBD2 for D (5 bases each). From germline, CDR1 is MNHEY and CDR2 SVGAGI. The CDR3 is made up of 14 amino acids. V lost 8 bases and J lost 5, with 16 bases in between. This chain's CDR3 is CASLGPGLHNEQFF. The DNA for the CDR3 is TGTGCCAGCCTGGGACCGGGTCTCCACAATGAGCAGTTCTTC.

This clonotype was counted at least ten times. CDR3 region: CSASGLAGDEQYV. DNA for the CDR3: TGCAGTGCTAGTGGGCTAGCGGGGGACGAGCAGTACGTC. The V call is TRBV20-1, the J call TRBJ2-7, with 10 bases fitting TRBD2. Germline V gene data show CDR1 as DFQATT and CDR2 as SNEGSKA (reference sequence). The CDR3 covers 13 residues. V trimming: 3 bases; J trimming: 5 bases; junction bases outside the gene matches: 4.

This clonotype was counted ten times or more. This chain uses TRBV20-1 with TRBJ2-5; perhaps D is TRBD1 or TRBD2 (6 bases each). CDR3 length: 15 amino acids. With 0 bases removed from V and 4 bases from J, the gap between germline ends came to 15 bases. The V gene's germline CDR1 is DFQATT and CDR2 SNEGSKA (reference sequence). In DNA form, the CDR3 reads TGCAGTGCTAGAGATCCGAGGGGGGCGGGAGAGACCCAGTACTTC. The encoded protein is CSARDPRGAGETQYF.

This clonotype was recorded at least ten times. The CDR3 DNA reads as TGCAGCGTTGCACGGGTAGAGGTGAATGAGCAGTTCTTC. Protein product: CSVARVEVNEQFF. This chain links TRBV29-1 with TRBJ2-1; D gene ambiguous. The germline gives CDR1 SQVTM, CDR2 ANQGSEA. The CDR3 covers 13 residues. V lost 4 bases and J 7 bases, leaving 14 bases between the germline ends.

This chain links TRBV5-1 with TRBJ2-1, with TRBD2 as a possible D gene (6 bases). Deletions cut 4 bases from V and 8 bases from J, with 13 bases between. Germline assignment: CDR1 SGHRS and CDR2 YFSETQ. This CDR3 is 13 amino acids long. CDR3 DNA sequence: TGCGCCAGCAGCAGGGACGGCGGGGATGAGCAGTTCTTC. Protein: CASSRDGGDEQFF.

This clonotype was detected many times. The V call is TRBV27, the J call TRBJ1-2, with D perhaps matching TRBD1 (6 bases). Trimming took 9 bases from V and 4 from J, leaving 12 bases between them. The CDR3 spans 12 residues. Germline V gene data show CDR1 as MNHEY and CDR2 as SMNVEV (reference sequence). This chain's CDR3 is CASRTAGYGYTF. The CDR3, as DNA: TGTGCCAGTCGGACAGCAGGCTATGGCTACACCTTC.

This clonotype occurred many times. This chain links TRBV12-3 or TRBV12-4 with TRBJ1-5; TRBD1 agrees at 7 bases. The CDR3 length is 13 residues. After removal of 5 bases from V and 6 bases from J, the junction contained 4 bases not matched to a gene. The CDR3 is CASSSHRGQPQHF. Written as DNA, the CDR3 is TGTGCCAGCAGTAGCCACAGGGGTCAGCCCCAGCATTTT.

The sample holds many counts of this clonotype. This chain joins TRBV7-2 and TRBJ1-3; TRBD1 matches 7 bases. Germline CDR1 and CDR2: SGHTA and FQGNSA. The CDR3 extends over 14 amino acids. V lost 8 bases and J lost 1; bases outside the gene matches: 5. The CDR3 region has the DNA TGTGCCAGCGGACTACAGGGGTCTGGAAACACCATATATTTT. This translates into CASGLQGSGNTIYF.

This clonotype has a count of ten or more. The J gene is TRBJ2-2, the V gene TRBV7-8, with TRBD1 matching over 9 bases. The CDR3 totals 14 residues. V lost 4 bases, J lost 4 bases, and 1 base stayed unmatched. CDR1 SGHVS and CDR2 FQNEAQ come from the germline V gene. CDR3 DNA: TGTGCCAGCAGCTCGACAGGGGGCACCGGGGAGCTGTTTTTT. Translated, it gives CASSSTGGTGELFF.